A selection of T cell receptor beta chains follows, all from one sample in a study of chemoradiotherapy in HPV16-positive cancers. TCRdb's table, derived via immunoSEQ multiplex PCR, lists solely in-frame clones and lacks some. The sample lists under 15,000 clones, around 66% occurring once. The sample was gathered from a patient who underwent chemoradiotherapy. All receptors derive from a human donor with HPV-associated anogenital cancer. CDR3s include the opening cysteine and the closing phenylalanine or tryptophan. The order of the fields is D gene, V gene, J gene, clone size, CDR3 DNA, CDR3 protein. A D gene is named only where the DNA matches it firmly. Rows give clone size only sometimes, using once, few, many, or a class for an expanded clone.

d_call: NA; v_call: TRBV27; j_call: TRBJ1-1; clone_size: NA; cdr3_nt: TGTGCCACCTCGGGAAAGAACACTGAAGCTTTCTTT; cdr3_aa: CATSGKNTEAFF
d_call: TRBD2; v_call: TRBV4-2; j_call: TRBJ2-5; clone_size: NA; cdr3_nt: TGTGCCAGCAGCCAATTTCTAGCGGGAGCGGGGGGGGAGACCCAGTACTTC; cdr3_aa: CASSQFLAGAGGETQYF
d_call: NA; v_call: TRBV9; j_call: TRBJ1-4; clone_size: few; cdr3_nt: TGTGCCAGCAGCCTAAGCCCGTCTTTCGAAAAACTGTTTTTT; cdr3_aa: CASSLSPSFEKLFF
d_call: NA; v_call: TRBV5-5; j_call: TRBJ2-7; clone_size: large; cdr3_nt: TGTGCCAGCAGCGCGTTATTATCCGGGGCCTCCTACGAGCAGTACTTC; cdr3_aa: CASSALLSGASYEQYF
d_call: NA; v_call: TRBV28; j_call: TRBJ2-3; clone_size: NA; cdr3_nt: TGTGCCAGCAGTCCCTCAGCTGGTAGCACATCCAATACGCAGTATTTT; cdr3_aa: CASSPSAGSTSNTQYF
d_call: NA; v_call: TRBV21-1; j_call: TRBJ2-7; clone_size: NA; cdr3_nt: TGTGCCGGTCTTTGGGTGGCGGGAGGATTGGTTTTTTACGAGCAGTACTTC; cdr3_aa: CAGLWVAGGLVFYEQYF
d_call: NA; v_call: TRBV5-1; j_call: TRBJ2-3; clone_size: NA; cdr3_nt: TGCGCCAGCAGCTTGGGACAGGTCACAGATACGCAGTATTTT; cdr3_aa: CASSLGQVTDTQYF
d_call: NA; v_call: TRBV7-2; j_call: TRBJ2-7; clone_size: NA; cdr3_nt: TGTGCCAGCAGCTACAGACCAGCTAGCTCCTACGAGCAGTACTTC; cdr3_aa: CASSYRPASSYEQYF
d_call: NA; v_call: TRBV19; j_call: TRBJ1-2; clone_size: NA; cdr3_nt: TGTGCCAGTACCCGGAGCGGGACAAGCTATGGCTACACCTTC; cdr3_aa: CASTRSGTSYGYTF
d_call: TRBD1; v_call: TRBV10-3; j_call: TRBJ2-1; clone_size: few; cdr3_nt: TGTGCCGCCACCGGGACAGGGGATTACAATGAGCAGTTCTTC; cdr3_aa: CAATGTGDYNEQFF
d_call: TRBD2; v_call: TRBV7-8; j_call: TRBJ2-5; clone_size: NA; cdr3_nt: TGTGCCAGCAGCTCCATAAGATGGGGACTAGCGGGGGCCGGACAACAAGAGACCCAGTACTTC; cdr3_aa: CASSSIRWGLAGAGQQETQYF
d_call: TRBD2; v_call: TRBV29-1; j_call: TRBJ2-1; clone_size: few; cdr3_nt: TGCAGCTTTGGGAGCGGGGCATCACTTCTCAATGAGCAGTTCTTC; cdr3_aa: CSFGSGASLLNEQFF
d_call: NA; v_call: TRBV28; j_call: TRBJ2-1; clone_size: NA; cdr3_nt: TGTGCCAGCAGTTTGGCACTCGGGAGTGCGGGGTACAATGAGCAGTTCTTC; cdr3_aa: CASSLALGSAGYNEQFF
d_call: NA; v_call: TRBV7-8; j_call: TRBJ1-2; clone_size: NA; cdr3_nt: TGTGCCAGCAGCAGAGGGGTGGGCTCATATGGCTACACCTTC; cdr3_aa: CASSRGVGSYGYTF
d_call: NA; v_call: TRBV14; j_call: TRBJ2-7; clone_size: NA; cdr3_nt: TGTGCCAGCAGCCGTGCAGGGGTGGTCCACGAGCAGTACTTC; cdr3_aa: CASSRAGVVHEQYF
d_call: TRBD2; v_call: TRBV7-9; j_call: TRBJ2-1; clone_size: NA; cdr3_nt: TGTGCCAGCAGGTTAGCGGGGAGCTCCTACAATGAGCAGTTCTTC; cdr3_aa: CASRLAGSSYNEQFF
d_call: NA; v_call: TRBV18; j_call: TRBJ2-7; clone_size: medium-sized; cdr3_nt: TGTGCCAGCTCACCAGGGCGTGAACGAACCTACGAGCAGTACTTC; cdr3_aa: CASSPGRERTYEQYF
d_call: NA; v_call: TRBV2; j_call: TRBJ2-7; clone_size: NA; cdr3_nt: TGTGCCAGCAGCCGGGACTTCTCCTACGAGCAGTACTTC; cdr3_aa: CASSRDFSYEQYF
d_call: NA; v_call: TRBV10-3; j_call: TRBJ2-7; clone_size: NA; cdr3_nt: TGTGCCATCAGTCTAAGTGGTGGGCAGGGTGGAGGCGAGCAGTACTTC; cdr3_aa: CAISLSGGQGGGEQYF